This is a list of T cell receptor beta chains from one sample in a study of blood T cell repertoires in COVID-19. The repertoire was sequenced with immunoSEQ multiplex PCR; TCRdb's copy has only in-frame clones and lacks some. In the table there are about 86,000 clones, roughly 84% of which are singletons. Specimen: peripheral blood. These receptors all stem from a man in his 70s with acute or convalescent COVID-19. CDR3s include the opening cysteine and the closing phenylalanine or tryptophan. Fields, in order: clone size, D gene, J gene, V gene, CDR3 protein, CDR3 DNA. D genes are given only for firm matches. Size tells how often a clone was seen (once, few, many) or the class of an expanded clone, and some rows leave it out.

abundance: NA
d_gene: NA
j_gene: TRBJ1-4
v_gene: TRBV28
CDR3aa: CASSRGFNEKLFF
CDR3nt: TGTGCCAGTAGTCGGGGATTTAATGAAAAACTGTTTTTT

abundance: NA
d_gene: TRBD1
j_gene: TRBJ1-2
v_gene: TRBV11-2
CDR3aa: CASSPRTGRSSYGYTF
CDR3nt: TGTGCCAGCAGCCCAAGGACAGGGAGAAGTAGCTATGGCTACACCTTC

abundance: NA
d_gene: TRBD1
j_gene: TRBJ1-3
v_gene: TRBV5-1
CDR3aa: CASSLAGTVGNTIYF
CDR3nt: TGCGCCAGCAGCTTGGCAGGGACAGTTGGAAACACCATATATTTT

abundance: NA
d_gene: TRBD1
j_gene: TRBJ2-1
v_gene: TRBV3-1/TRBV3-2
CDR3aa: CASSQGDSYNEQFF
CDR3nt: TGTGCCAGCAGCCAGGGGGACAGTTACAATGAGCAGTTCTTC

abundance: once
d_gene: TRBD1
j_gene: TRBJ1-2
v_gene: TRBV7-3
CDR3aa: CASSADRLGYGYTF
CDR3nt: TGTGCCAGCAGCGCGGACAGGTTGGGCTATGGCTACACCTTC

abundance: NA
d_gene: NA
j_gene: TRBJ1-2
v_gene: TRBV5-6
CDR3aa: CASSFGLGHNYGYTF
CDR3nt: TGTGCCAGCAGCTTTGGCCTGGGACATAACTATGGCTACACCTTC

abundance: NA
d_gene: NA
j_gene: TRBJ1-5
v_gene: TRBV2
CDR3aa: CASSEEGGKPQHF
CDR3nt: TGTGCCAGCAGTGAAGAGGGGGGGAAGCCCCAGCATTTT

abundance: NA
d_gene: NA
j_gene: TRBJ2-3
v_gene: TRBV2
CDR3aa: CASSAGDSGTDTQYF
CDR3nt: TGTGCCAGCAGTGCAGGGGATTCGGGCACAGATACGCAGTATTTT

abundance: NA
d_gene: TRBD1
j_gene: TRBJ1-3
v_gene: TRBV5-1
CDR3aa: CASSLRDRGDTIYF
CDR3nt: TGCGCCAGCAGCCTCCGGGACAGAGGGGACACCATATATTTT

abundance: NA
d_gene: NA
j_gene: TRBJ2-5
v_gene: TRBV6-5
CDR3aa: CASRVRVTQYF
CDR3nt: TGTGCCAGCAGGGTTCGCGTGACCCAGTACTTC

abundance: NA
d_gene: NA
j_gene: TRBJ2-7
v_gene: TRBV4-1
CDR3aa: CASSHRLGQDYEQYF
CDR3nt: TGCGCCAGCAGCCATAGGCTGGGACAAGATTACGAGCAGTACTTC

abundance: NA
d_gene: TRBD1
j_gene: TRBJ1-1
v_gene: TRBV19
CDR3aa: CASRTTGTGNTEAFF
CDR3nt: TGTGCCAGTAGAACGACCGGGACAGGGAACACTGAAGCTTTCTTT

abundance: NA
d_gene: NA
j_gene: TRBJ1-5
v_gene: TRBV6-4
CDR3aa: CASSEGSSGNQPQHF
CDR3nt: TGTGCCAGCAGTGAAGGGAGTTCTGGCAATCAGCCCCAGCATTTT